The T cell receptor beta chain under discussion was sequenced for a study of cytomegalovirus exposure and HLA in healthy donors. The study's findings and limits: Trimming of TCR beta V- and J-genes showed a link, identified in a later analysis, to a missense DCLRE1C variant. Investigators reported fewer than 200 TCR beta chains as tied to cytomegalovirus.

60 Vbeta and 13 Jbeta primers were used in PCR. Method: immunoSEQ multiplex PCR; TCRdb's copy keeps in-frame clones and lacks some. The data contain about 180,000 clones, around three quarters of them seen just once; the ten biggest clones take up about 2.1%. Trimming took 4 bases from V and 6 from J; bases not matched to a gene: 4. CDR3 length: 14 residues. Germline V gene sequence: CDR1 WSHSY, CDR2 SAAADI. Concerning this clone itself: The target antigen is unknown.

This clonotype originated in a woman in her twenties or thirties in good health and CMV-seronegative. The rearrangement joins TRBV10-2 to TRBJ2-2, with 8 positions matching TRBD2. Sample: PBMCs. DNA of the CDR3: TGCGCCAGCAGTGGGAGCGGGGGCGCCGGGGAGCTGTTTTTT. This sequence encodes CASSGSGGAGELFF.